This T cell receptor (beta chain) was found in a study of blood T cell repertoires in COVID-19 (dated by TCRdb to between 2020 and 2021). Turning to the overall study: Samples covering the acute and convalescent phases of COVID-19 were provided by collaborators in the United States, Italy and Spain. HLA class I and class II types, where available, came from metadata supplied by the sample provider rather than from assay-based typing. A freely available public database, intended as a resource for researchers studying the immune response to SARS-CoV-2, is where the repertoires were released. Subjects who had been exposed to COVID-19, were actively infected with it, or had recovered from it provided the deeply sampled blood TCRbeta repertoires that made up the dataset. Sample metadata almost always included a de-identified subject ID, COVID-19 status, age in years and sex. The material from the prospective study consisted of cDNA or gDNA derived from T cells, B-cell-depleted T cells, or PBMCs. The samples were drawn from two sources: the first 160 participants of the ongoing ImmuneRACE study, and fewer than 1,500 subjects contributed by 6 global collaborators. Overall results and qualifications from the work: The quantity of clinical and demographic metadata differed by source and by participant and was supplied without curation.

Each collaborating institution followed its own protocols to collect whole blood in K2EDTA tubes. For TCRbeta analysis, collaborator samples were shipped as frozen whole blood, as isolated PBMCs, or as DNA extracted from either sample type. TCRbeta CDR3 regions were amplified from genomic DNA using the immunoSEQ Assay, a bias-controlled multiplex PCR. For the original study's pipeline: The number of nucleated cells in each sample was estimated by amplification of reference gene primers within the assay. To quantify the absolute abundance of each unique TCRbeta CDR3 rearrangement, sequence reads were collapsed and filtered. For each sample, productive Simpson clonality was calculated as the square root of Simpson's diversity index across productive rearrangements. Drawn from immuneACCESS, this table holds only the in-frame rearrangements with V and J called that TCRdb kept. Clones are partly lost; checked studies trace under half to an unresolved V gene and leave the rest unexplained. V, J and clone size are taken as reported in that table, and D and trimming were inferred from the DNA itself. The sample table holds about 190,000 clones, of which less than 90% were seen once. The ten largest clones add up to around 21% of the sample.

Reading the germline V gene gives CDR1 MNHEY and CDR2 SVGAGI. The CDR3 holds 12 amino acids from the cysteine to the phenylalanine. CDR3 DNA is the only sequence kept; it has 36 bases, read in frame from the first base. The junction shows trimming of 6 bases on V and 11 bases on J, and the gene matches do not reach 8 bases of it. As concerns this clone: No antigen is known for it. No qualities accompany the bases; no much larger clone lies one base away.

This receptor chain uses TRBV6-5 and TRBJ1-1; 8 bases in between match TRBD1. Sequenced: peripheral blood. This clonotype was obtained from a human donor in a cohort sampled during active COVID-19. The CDR3 has the sequence CASSLQGERAFF. At the DNA level, the sequence is TGTGCCAGCAGCTTACAGGGGGAGCGGGCTTTCTTT.